The clone carrying this T cell receptor beta chain was seen at least ten times. The antigen is undetermined. Stable hyperthyroidism: no ophthalmopathy progression over 18 months of follow-up. The patients, who ranged from 18 to 65 in age, presented with newly diagnosed hyperthyroidism lasting under 2 months. Clinical symptoms, serum thyroxine and TRAb, thyroid ultrasound and orbital computed tomography together formed the diagnostic basis. This sample was taken from a study of T cells in Graves' hyperthyroidism and ophthalmopathy. Amplification of TCR beta CDR3 regions was performed using RNA transcripts as template. A set of HTBI primers served as the primers for a first-round RT-PCR of the TCR CDR3. Each CDR3 protein gets one entry after TCRdb re-called the multiplex PCR reads with MiXCR. The table records 95,000 to 110,000 distinct CDR3 sequences, 16% of them present only once. The ends were cut back, 5 bases at V and 0 bases at J, with 12 bases in the middle. This CDR3 region has 16 residues. Germline lookup yields CDR1 SGHRS and CDR2 YFSETQ.

The study, taken as a whole, reports: Among clonotypes expanded in thyroid above 0.001, most were also found in blood.

The origin of this receptor is a woman in her fifties or sixties with Graves' hyperthyroidism. J is TRBJ2-6 and V is TRBV5-1, with D unclear. The specimen sequenced was blood. The CDR3 sequence: CASRPSITSGANVLTF. As DNA, the CDR3 is TGCGCCAGCAGACCCTCAATCACCTCTGGGGCCAACGTCCTGACTTTC.